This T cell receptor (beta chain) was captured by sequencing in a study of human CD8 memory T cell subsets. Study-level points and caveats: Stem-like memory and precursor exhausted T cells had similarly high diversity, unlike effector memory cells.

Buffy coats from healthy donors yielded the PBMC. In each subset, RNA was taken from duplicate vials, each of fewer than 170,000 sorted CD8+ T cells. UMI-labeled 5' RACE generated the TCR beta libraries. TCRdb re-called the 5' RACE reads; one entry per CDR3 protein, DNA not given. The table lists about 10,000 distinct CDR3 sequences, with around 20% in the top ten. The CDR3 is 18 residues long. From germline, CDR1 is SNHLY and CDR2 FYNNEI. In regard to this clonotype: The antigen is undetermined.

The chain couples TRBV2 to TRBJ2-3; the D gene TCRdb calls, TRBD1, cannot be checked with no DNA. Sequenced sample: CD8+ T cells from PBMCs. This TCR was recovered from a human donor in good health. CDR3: CASSEYVAPQPRPDTQYF.